A selection of T cell receptor beta chains follows, all from one sample in a study of blood T cell repertoires in COVID-19. Here immunoSEQ multiplex PCR was the method, and the copy in TCRdb shows in-frame clones only, minus some. Here the sample spans about 200,000 clones, 82% being singletons. The sequenced material came from peripheral blood. These receptors all come from a woman in her sixties with COVID-19, enrolled during active disease. The CDR3 runs from the conserved cysteine through the conserved F or W. Each record gives: J gene, V gene, D gene, clone size, CDR3 protein, CDR3 DNA. A D gene is named only where the DNA matches it firmly. Only part of the rows carry a size: once, few, many, or a class if the clone is expanded.

>TRBJ1-3|TRBV15|TRBD1|NA
CATSRDRGTEGNTIYF
TGTGCCACCAGCAGAGATCGCGGGACAGAGGGAAACACCATATATTTT
>TRBJ2-7|TRBV16|NA|NA
CASSQSAGSYEQYF
TGTGCCAGCAGCCAATCTGCAGGCTCCTACGAGCAGTACTTC
>TRBJ2-1|TRBV27|TRBD2|NA
CASSGGLVYNEQFF
TGTGCCAGCAGTGGGGGACTAGTGTACAATGAGCAGTTCTTC
>TRBJ2-3|TRBV7-9|TRBD1|NA
CASSPRGPRSGDTQYF
TGTGCCAGCAGCCCAAGGGGGCCTCGTTCAGGGGATACGCAGTATTTT
>TRBJ1-2|TRBV7-2|NA|few
CASSLLGNQGGYTF
TGTGCCAGCAGCTTACTGGGGAACCAGGGCGGCTACACCTTC
>TRBJ2-2|TRBV10-3|TRBD1|NA
CAIKRTGENTGELFF
TGTGCCATCAAACGGACAGGCGAGAACACCGGGGAGCTGTTTTTT
>TRBJ2-7|TRBV5-1|TRBD1|NA
CASSLDWGQGYEQYF
TGCGCCAGCAGCTTGGATTGGGGACAGGGCTACGAGCAGTACTTC
>TRBJ1-4|TRBV29-1|NA|NA
CSVLSQGNEKLFF
TGCAGCGTTCTGAGCCAGGGTAATGAAAAACTGTTTTTT
>TRBJ1-1|TRBV7-6|NA|NA
CASSLDPSGSAYTEAFF
TGTGCCAGCAGCTTAGATCCGTCAGGGTCCGCTTACACTGAAGCTTTCTTT
>TRBJ2-1|TRBV5-1|NA|few
CASSFTGTAYGGQFF
TGCGCCAGCAGCTTTACCGGGACCGCATACGGGGGGCAGTTCTTC
>TRBJ1-2|TRBV7-9|NA|NA
CASSLAVLQYGYTF
TGTGCCAGCAGCTTAGCGGTATTACAGTATGGCTACACCTTC
>TRBJ2-1|TRBV11-3|TRBD2|NA
CASSPGGAESYNEQFF
TGTGCCAGCAGCCCGGGGGGGGCAGAGTCCTACAATGAGCAGTTCTTC
>TRBJ2-7|TRBV7-6|TRBD1|NA
CASSRGQGNSYEQYF
TGTGCCAGCAGCCGGGGACAGGGTAACTCCTACGAGCAGTACTTC
>TRBJ1-6|TRBV3-1/TRBV3-2|NA|NA
CASSQGRSNSPLHF
TGTGCCAGCAGCCAAGGTAGAAGTAATTCACCCCTCCACTTT
>TRBJ1-5|TRBV19|NA|NA
CASRGAPRGNQPQHF
TGTGCCAGTAGGGGGGCCCCGCGTGGCAATCAGCCCCAGCATTTT
>TRBJ1-2|TRBV3-1/TRBV3-2|NA|NA
CASSQEAVYTF
TGTGCCAGCAGCCAAGAGGCAGTCTACACCTTC
>TRBJ1-1|TRBV19|NA|once
CASSIEPLMNTEAFF
TGTGCCAGTAGTATCGAGCCTCTAATGAACACTGAAGCTTTCTTT
>TRBJ2-1|TRBV5-4|TRBD2|NA
CASSPRYGRAYNEQFF
TGTGCCAGCAGCCCCCGTTATGGGAGGGCCTACAATGAGCAGTTCTTC
>TRBJ2-5|TRBV2|NA|NA
CASWTSTSGETQYF
TGTGCCAGCTGGACCTCGACTAGTGGAGAGACCCAGTACTTC
>TRBJ2-2|TRBV7-8|TRBD1|NA
CASSLVRGLSGELFF
TGTGCCAGCAGCTTAGTAAGGGGGCTGTCCGGGGAGCTGTTTTTT
>TRBJ2-4|TRBV2|NA|few
CASSEPSGTPAENIQYF
TGTGCCAGCAGTGAGCCATCCGGGACACCAGCCGAAAACATTCAGTACTTC
>TRBJ2-5|TRBV7-9|NA|NA
CASSPPGETQYF
TGTGCCAGCAGCCCGCCAGGGGAGACCCAGTACTTC
>TRBJ1-5|TRBV3-1/TRBV3-2|NA|once
CASSQLQGPQHF
TGTGCCAGCAGCCAACTACAGGGACCCCAGCATTTT
>TRBJ2-3|TRBV7-9|NA|NA
CASSPGTPSTDTQYF
TGTGCCAGCAGCCCAGGGACACCGAGCACAGATACGCAGTATTTT
>TRBJ1-5|TRBV6-6|NA|few
CASSGGNSNQPQHF
TGTGCCAGCAGCGGAGGGAATAGCAATCAGCCCCAGCATTTT
>TRBJ2-3|TRBV5-1|TRBD2|NA
CASSFVPWRGDITDTQYF
TGCGCCAGCAGCTTCGTCCCCTGGCGGGGGGATATCACAGATACGCAGTATTTT
>TRBJ1-6|TRBV10-3|NA|NA
CAIRGSKVAGSPLHF
TGTGCCATCAGGGGTTCGAAGGTTGCAGGTTCACCCCTCCACTTT
>TRBJ1-6|TRBV5-1|NA|NA
CASSFSPMATGGNSPLHF
TGCGCCAGCAGCTTTTCGCCCATGGCGACGGGGGGTAATTCACCCCTCCACTTT
>TRBJ2-2|TRBV18|TRBD1|NA
CASSDRGANTGELFF
TGTGCCAGCTCTGACAGGGGGGCGAACACCGGGGAGCTGTTTTTT
>TRBJ2-7|TRBV3-1/TRBV3-2|NA|NA
CASSRGTASYEQYF
TGTGCCAGCAGCCGCGGGACCGCCTCCTACGAGCAGTACTTC
>TRBJ2-5|TRBV19|TRBD2|NA
CASSKPGLAGQETQYF
TGTGCCAGTAGTAAACCGGGACTAGCGGGCCAAGAGACCCAGTACTTC
>TRBJ1-4|TRBV10-2|NA|NA
CASSERGYNEKLFF
TGCGCCAGCAGTGAGAGGGGGTATAATGAAAAACTGTTTTTT
>TRBJ2-1|TRBV5-6|TRBD2|NA
CASSFDLAGLNNEQFF
TGTGCCAGCAGCTTCGACCTAGCGGGACTCAACAATGAGCAGTTCTTC
>TRBJ1-1|TRBV5-1|NA|NA
CASSLLGGKVRMNTEAFF
TGCGCCAGCAGCTTGTTGGGGGGGAAGGTCAGGATGAACACTGAAGCTTTCTTT
>TRBJ2-5|TRBV12-3/TRBV12-4|TRBD2|NA
CASSLTSLETQYF
TGTGCCAGCAGCCTGACTAGCTTGGAGACCCAGTACTTC
>TRBJ1-1|TRBV11-3|NA|NA
CASSREGDTEAFF
TGTGCCAGCAGCCGCGAAGGGGACACTGAAGCTTTCTTT
>TRBJ2-3|TRBV6-5|NA|NA
CASRASTDTQYF
TGTGCCAGCAGAGCAAGCACAGATACGCAGTATTTT
>TRBJ2-1|TRBV18|TRBD2|few
CASSPGLAGEEFF
TGTGCCAGCTCACCCGGACTAGCGGGAGAAGAGTTCTTC
>TRBJ1-2|TRBV30|NA|NA
CAWSSHYGTNYGYTF
TGTGCCTGGAGTTCACATTACGGGACTAACTATGGCTACACCTTC
>TRBJ1-4|TRBV28|NA|NA
CASSSGTDREKLFF
TGTGCCAGCAGTTCCGGGACCGACAGGGAAAAACTGTTTTTT
>TRBJ1-5|TRBV29-1|NA|NA
CSVRGGGSSNQPQHF
TGCAGCGTTAGAGGGGGAGGGTCTAGCAATCAGCCCCAGCATTTT